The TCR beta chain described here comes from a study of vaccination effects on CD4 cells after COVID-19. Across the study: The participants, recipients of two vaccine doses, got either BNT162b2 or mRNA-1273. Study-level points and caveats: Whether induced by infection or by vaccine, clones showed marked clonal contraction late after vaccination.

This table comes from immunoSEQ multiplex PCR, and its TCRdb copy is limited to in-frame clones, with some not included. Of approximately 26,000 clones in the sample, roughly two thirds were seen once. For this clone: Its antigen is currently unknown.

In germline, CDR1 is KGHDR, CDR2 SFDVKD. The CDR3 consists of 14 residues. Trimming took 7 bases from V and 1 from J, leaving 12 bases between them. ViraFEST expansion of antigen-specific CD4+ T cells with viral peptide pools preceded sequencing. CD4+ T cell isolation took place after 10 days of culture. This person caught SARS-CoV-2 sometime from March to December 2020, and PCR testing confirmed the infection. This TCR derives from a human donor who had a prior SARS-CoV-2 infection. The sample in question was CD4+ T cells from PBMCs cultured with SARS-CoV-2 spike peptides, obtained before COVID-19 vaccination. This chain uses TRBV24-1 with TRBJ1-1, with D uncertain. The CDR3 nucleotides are TGTGCCACCAGAGGCTGGGCCACGAACACTGAAGCTTTCTTT. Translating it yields CATRGWATNTEAFF.